This entry concerns a single T cell receptor (beta chain). In its sample, this clonotype was seen many times. Its antigen specificity is not known. No base qualities exist here, and no much larger clone lies one base off it. These data are taken from a study of T cells after yellow fever vaccination (dated by TCRdb to the late 2010s). Background for the entire study: The SMART-Seq v4 Ultra Low Input RNA kit was used to prepare libraries from fractions with low cell numbers. Bulk TCR alpha and beta repertoires were sequenced longitudinally to track T-cell clones before and after primary and booster YFV17D yellow fever vaccination. The cohort comprised two healthy male donors, one aged 18 to 30 and one aged 30 to 40 years. Blood was collected at multiple timepoints before and after primary and secondary immunization, and bulk PBMC replicates and cell subsets were isolated.

TCRdb records Illumina NovaSeq 6000 as the sequencer. TCR cDNA was synthesized by 5'RACE template switching, through which a universal primer site and unique molecular identifiers were introduced. Priming for cDNA synthesis came from both the TCR alpha and TCR beta constant segments. Library amplification used two PCR steps, and the second PCR step added sample barcodes and sequencing adapters. Sequencing of libraries was performed on Illumina HiSeq 2500 (2x100 bp) or NovaSeq (2x150 bp). The published analysis was carried out like this. MIGEC was used to demultiplex reads and collapse the reads into UMI consensus sequences, and MiXCR was used for V(D)J alignment. Vaccine-responding clonotypes were defined with edgeR using replicate PBMC samples, requiring FDR below 0.01 and a log2 fold change above 5 up to day 15. CD4 or CD8 identity was assigned to each bulk clonotype according to whether the clonotype was present at higher abundance in the sequenced CD4 repertoire or the sequenced CD8 repertoire. Clones were called with MiXCR by TCRdb after fastp trimmed the public reads at Q25, and only in-frame beta chains were retained. When rows share a CDR3 protein, they turn into one entry using the most common DNA and genes. These V and J calls rely on TCRdb rather than the paper's analysis. The sample contains a few hundred thousand distinct CDR3 sequences, around 3.9% of them found a single time. Of the sample, 20% to 25% falls within the top ten clones.

Its CDR3 holds 15 amino acids, cysteine through phenylalanine. Only the CDR3 DNA is retained, 45 bases long and in frame from the first base. V is clipped by 5 bases and J by 3 bases, and the sequence between their germline boundaries is 15 bases long. Taken from the germline V gene, the CDR1 and CDR2 loops are SGHVS and FNYEAQ. The study at large found these results: Because abundant contaminating clonotypes from the bulk population could be contained in FACS-sorted repertoires, computational filtering was required. The secondary T-cell response was found to be weaker but faster than the primary response, with a peak reached on day 5 rather than on day 15. The study included only two donors, which limits how far the findings can be generalized. A small share of clonotypes was detected in both CD4 and CD8 compartments, with the overlap likely arising from convergent recombination. After the booster, most of the clones that had expanded following primary vaccination were detected again (almost 98% of CD4 and roughly 90% of CD8), which suggests that memory was broadly maintained.

The sample's treatment or condition label, in plain terms: live attenuated yellow fever vaccine strain. Two biological replicates of bulk PBMCs were collected at each blood-draw timepoint. PBMCs were isolated from peripheral blood using a standard Ficoll-Paque protocol. RNA was extracted with TriZol from bulk PBMCs, CD4 and CD8 fractions, and dextramer-positive and dextramer-negative fractions. The sequence came from a young man who received the YFV17D yellow fever vaccine. The sample consisted of PBMCs, taken 5 days after the yellow fever booster vaccination. In this chain, TRBV7-6 is recombined with TRBJ2-3; the best D guess is TRBD2, with 6 bases matching. The bases are TGTGCCAGCAGCCAACCCCAGGAGGGAACAGATACGCAGTATTTT. The encoded protein is CASSQPQEGTDTQYF.